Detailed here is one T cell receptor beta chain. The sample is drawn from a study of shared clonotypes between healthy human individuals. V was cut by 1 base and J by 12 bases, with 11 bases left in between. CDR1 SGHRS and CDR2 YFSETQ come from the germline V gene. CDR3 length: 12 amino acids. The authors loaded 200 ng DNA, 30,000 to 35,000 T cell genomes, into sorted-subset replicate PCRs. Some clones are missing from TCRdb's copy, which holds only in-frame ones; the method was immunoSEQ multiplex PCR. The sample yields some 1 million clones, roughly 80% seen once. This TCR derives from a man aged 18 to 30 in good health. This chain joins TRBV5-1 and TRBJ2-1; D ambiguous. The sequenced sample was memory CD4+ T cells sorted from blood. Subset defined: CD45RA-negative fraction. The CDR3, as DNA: TGCGCCAGCAGCTTGACGTCTTCCCCGCAGTTCTTC. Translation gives CASSLTSSPQFF.